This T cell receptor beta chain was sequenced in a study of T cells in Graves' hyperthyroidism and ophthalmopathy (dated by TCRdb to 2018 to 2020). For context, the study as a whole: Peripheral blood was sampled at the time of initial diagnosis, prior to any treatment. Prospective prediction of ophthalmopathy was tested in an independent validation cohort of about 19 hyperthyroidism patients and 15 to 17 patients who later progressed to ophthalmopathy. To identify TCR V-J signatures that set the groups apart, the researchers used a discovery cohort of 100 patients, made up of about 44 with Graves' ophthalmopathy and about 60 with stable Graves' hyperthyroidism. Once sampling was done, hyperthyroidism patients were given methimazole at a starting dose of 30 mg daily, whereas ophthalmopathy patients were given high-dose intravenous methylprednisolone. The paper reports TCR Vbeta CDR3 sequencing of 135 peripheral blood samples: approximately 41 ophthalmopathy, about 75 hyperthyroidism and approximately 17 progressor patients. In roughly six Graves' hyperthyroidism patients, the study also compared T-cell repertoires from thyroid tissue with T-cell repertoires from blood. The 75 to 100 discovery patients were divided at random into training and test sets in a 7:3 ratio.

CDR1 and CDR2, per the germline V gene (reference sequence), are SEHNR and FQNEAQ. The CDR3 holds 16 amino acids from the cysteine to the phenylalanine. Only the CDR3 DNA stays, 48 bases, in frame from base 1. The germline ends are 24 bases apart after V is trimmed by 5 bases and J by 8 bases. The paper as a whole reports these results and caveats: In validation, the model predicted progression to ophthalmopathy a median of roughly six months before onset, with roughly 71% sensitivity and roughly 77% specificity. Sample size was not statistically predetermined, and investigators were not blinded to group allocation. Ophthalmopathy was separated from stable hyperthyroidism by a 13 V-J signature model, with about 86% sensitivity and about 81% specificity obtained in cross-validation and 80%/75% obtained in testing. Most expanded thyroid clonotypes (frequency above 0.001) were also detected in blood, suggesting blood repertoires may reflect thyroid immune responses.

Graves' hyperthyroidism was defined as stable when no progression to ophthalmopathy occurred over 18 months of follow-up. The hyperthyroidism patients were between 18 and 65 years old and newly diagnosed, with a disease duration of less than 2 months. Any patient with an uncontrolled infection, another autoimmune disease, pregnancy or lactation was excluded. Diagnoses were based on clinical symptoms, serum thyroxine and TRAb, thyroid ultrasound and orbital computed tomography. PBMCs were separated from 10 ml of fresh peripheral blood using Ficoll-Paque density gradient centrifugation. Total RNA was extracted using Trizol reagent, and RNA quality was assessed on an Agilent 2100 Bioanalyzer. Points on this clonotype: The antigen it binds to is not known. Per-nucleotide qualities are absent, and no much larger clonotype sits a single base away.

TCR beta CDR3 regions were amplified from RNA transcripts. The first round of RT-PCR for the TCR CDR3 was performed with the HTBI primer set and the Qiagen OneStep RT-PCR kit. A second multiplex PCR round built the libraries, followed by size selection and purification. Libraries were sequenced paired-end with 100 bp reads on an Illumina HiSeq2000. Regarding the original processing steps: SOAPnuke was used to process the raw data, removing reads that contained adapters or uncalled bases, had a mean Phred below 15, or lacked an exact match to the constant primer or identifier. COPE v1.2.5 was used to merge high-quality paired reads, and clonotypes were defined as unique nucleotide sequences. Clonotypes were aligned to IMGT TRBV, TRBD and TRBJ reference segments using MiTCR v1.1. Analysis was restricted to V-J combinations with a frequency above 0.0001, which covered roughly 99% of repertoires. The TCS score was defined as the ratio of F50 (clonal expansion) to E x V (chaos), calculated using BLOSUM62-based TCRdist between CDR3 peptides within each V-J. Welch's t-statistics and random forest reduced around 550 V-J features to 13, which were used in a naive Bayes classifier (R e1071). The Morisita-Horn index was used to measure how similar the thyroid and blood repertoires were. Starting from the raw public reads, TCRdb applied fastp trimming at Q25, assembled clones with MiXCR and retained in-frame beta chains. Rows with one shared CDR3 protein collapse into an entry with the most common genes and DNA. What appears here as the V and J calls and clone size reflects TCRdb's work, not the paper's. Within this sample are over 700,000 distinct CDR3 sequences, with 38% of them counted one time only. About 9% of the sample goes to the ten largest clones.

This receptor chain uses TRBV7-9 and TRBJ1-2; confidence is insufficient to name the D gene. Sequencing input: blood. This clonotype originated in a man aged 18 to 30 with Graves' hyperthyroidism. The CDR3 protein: CASSPEAGLGSRGYTF. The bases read TGTGCCAGCAGCCCTGAGGCCGGGTTGGGTTCAAGGGGCTACACCTTC.